The entry that follows covers one T cell receptor (beta chain) sequence. Its specificity is not known. Other DNA variants within this sample encode the same CDR3. The data belong to a study of cytomegalovirus exposure and HLA in healthy donors. The ends were cut back, 6 bases at V and 0 bases at J, with 12 bases in the middle. Germline V gene data show CDR1 as MDHEN and CDR2 as SYDVKM. This CDR3 region has 15 residues. The study ran its PCR with 60 Vbeta and 13 Jbeta primers. Using immunoSEQ multiplex PCR, the repertoire was profiled, and TCRdb retains in-frame clones only, with some absent. Its listing shows about 140,000 clones. Study results and caveats: It is likely that the observed cluster of highly shared sequence variants was a sequencing artifact.

The material sequenced was PBMCs. The TCR originated in a male donor in good health and CMV-seronegative. The V call is TRBV28, the J call TRBJ1-5; no definite D call. CDR3 region: CASSLEGYSNQPQHF. Here the CDR3 DNA reads TGTGCCAGCAGCCTGGAGGGCTATAGCAATCAGCCCCAGCATTTT.